This TCR beta chain was documented in a study of T cells expressing NK-cell markers. About the study: Sequenced donors, eight in total, included seven who were HCMV-seropositive and one who was seronegative.

Germline loops: CDR1 SGHTA, CDR2 FQGNSA. This CDR3 contains 11 residues. Using the 5' RACE reads, TCRdb records one entry per CDR3 protein without DNA. In all, the sample yields 440,000 or so distinct CDR3 sequences. The source is a woman between 18 and 70 years old in good health. What was sequenced was blood T cells: a sorted CD56 or NKG2C T cell subset, CD4+ or CD8+ T cells, or bulk PBMC T cells (not recorded which). The V and J genes are TRBV7-2 and TRBJ1-6. CDR3 residues: CASSLLGPLHF. The full variable domain, its missing parts supplied by reference TRBV7-2 and TRBJ1-6, is GAGVSQSPSNKVTEKGKDVELRCDPISGHTALYWYRQSLGQGLEFLIYFQGNSAPDKSGLPSDRFSAERTGGSVSTLTIQRTQQEDSAVYLCASSLLGPLHFGNGTRLTVT.